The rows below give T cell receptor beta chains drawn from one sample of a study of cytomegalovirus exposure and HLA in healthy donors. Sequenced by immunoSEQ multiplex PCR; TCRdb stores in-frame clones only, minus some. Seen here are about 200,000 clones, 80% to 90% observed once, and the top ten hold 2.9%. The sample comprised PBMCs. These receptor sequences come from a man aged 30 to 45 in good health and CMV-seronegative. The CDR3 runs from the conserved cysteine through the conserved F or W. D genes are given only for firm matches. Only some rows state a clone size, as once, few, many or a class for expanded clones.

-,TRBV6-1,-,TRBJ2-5,TGTGCCAGCAGTCCGACAGATATGGAGACCCAGTACTTC,CASSPTDMETQYF
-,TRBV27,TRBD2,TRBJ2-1,TGTGCCAGCAACTTACGGGGGGGGGTTTTCTACAATGAGCAGTTCTTC,CASNLRGGVFYNEQFF
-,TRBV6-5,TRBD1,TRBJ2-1,TGTGCCAGCAGTTATTGGACAGGGAATAGCTATCAAGGGGCTGTCTTC,CASSYWTGNSYQGAVF
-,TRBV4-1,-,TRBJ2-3,TGCGCCAGCAGCCTCGGAGGGGGCCCAGATACGCAGTATTTT,CASSLGGGPDTQYF
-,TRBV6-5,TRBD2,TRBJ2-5,TGTGCCAGCGGGAGGGGTGAAGAGACCCAGTACTTC,CASGRGEETQYF
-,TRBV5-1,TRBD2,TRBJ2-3,TGCGCCAGCAGCTCTGCGGGGGGGGAGGATACGCAGTATTTT,CASSSAGGEDTQYF
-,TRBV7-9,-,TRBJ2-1,TGTGCCAGCAGCGGAGAGGTACTATCCTACAATGAGCAGTTCTTC,CASSGEVLSYNEQFF
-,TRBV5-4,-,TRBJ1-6,TGTGCCAGCAGCTTGGTGGGGGGTAATTCACCCCTCCACTTT,CASSLVGGNSPLHF
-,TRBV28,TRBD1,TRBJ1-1,TGTGCCAGCAGTTTCCTGACAGGGCGGGAAGCTTTCTTT,CASSFLTGREAFF
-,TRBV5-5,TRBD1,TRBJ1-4,TGTGCCAGCAGCGGCGGACAGGGAGGAACTAATGAAAAACTGTTTTTT,CASSGGQGGTNEKLFF
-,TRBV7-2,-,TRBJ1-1,TGTGCCAGCAGCCCGGTCGTGAACACTGAAGCTTTCTTT,CASSPVVNTEAFF
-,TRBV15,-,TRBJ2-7,TGTGCCACCAGCAGTCGACAACGCTACGAGCAGTACTTC,CATSSRQRYEQYF
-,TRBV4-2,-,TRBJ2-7,TGTGCCAGCAGCCAAGCCATTCCTCCGTGGCTAGCCCACTACGAGCAGTACTTC,CASSQAIPPWLAHYEQYF
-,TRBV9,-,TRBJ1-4,TGTGCCAGCAGCTTCTGGGAGGGTCTTAATGAAAAACTGTTTTTT,CASSFWEGLNEKLFF
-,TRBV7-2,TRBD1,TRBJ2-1,TGTGCCAGCAGCTTAGGGACAGGGTTGGGCTCCTACAATGAGCAGTTCTTC,CASSLGTGLGSYNEQFF
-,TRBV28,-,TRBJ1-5,TGTGCCAGCAGTCTGACATATTCAAAGCCCCAGCATTTT,CASSLTYSKPQHF
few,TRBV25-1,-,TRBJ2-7,TGTGCCAGCAGTGAGACAGGTCCCTACGAGCAGTACTTC,CASSETGPYEQYF
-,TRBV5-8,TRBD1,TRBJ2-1,TGTGCCAGCAGCTTACCCGGGACAGACAAGAACGTGCAGTTCTTC,CASSLPGTDKNVQFF
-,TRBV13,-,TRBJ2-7,TGTGCCAGCAGCTTAGAGGGGGATGGGGCCTACGAGCAGTACTTC,CASSLEGDGAYEQYF
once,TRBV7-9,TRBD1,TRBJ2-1,TGTGCCAGCAGCTACGGGACAGGGGGCTATAGTGAGCAGTTCTTC,CASSYGTGGYSEQFF
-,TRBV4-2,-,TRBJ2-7,TGTGCCAGCAGCCAGTTCGGACAGCTGCAGAACTACGAGCAGTACTTC,CASSQFGQLQNYEQYF
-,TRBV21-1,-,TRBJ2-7,TGTGCCAGCAGCAAGGGTGACCTAGCGGGGGGTAGCGAGCAGTACTTC,CASSKGDLAGGSEQYF
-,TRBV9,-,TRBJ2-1,TGTGCCAGCAGCCGTTTGGACTCTCTCTACAATGAGCAGTTCTTC,CASSRLDSLYNEQFF
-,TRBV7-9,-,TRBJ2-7,TGTGCCAGCAGCCCGAAATCGGGTGGCGGCGGGAAGTACTTC,CASSPKSGGGGKYF
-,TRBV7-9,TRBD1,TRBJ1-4,TGTGCCAGCAGCCTCGTCGGGACAGCCGTGTTTTTT,CASSLVGTAVFF
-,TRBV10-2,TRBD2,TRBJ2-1,TGCGCCAGCAGTTTCGCCGGGACTACGGTTGGGAATGAGCAGTTCTTC,CASSFAGTTVGNEQFF
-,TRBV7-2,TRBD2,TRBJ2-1,TGTGCCAGCAGCTTCCTTAGCGGGGCTCAGGGGAATGAGCAGTTCTTC,CASSFLSGAQGNEQFF
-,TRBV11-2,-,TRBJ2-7,TGTGCCAGCAGCTTAGAGACAGGAAAATCCTACGAGCAGTACTTC,CASSLETGKSYEQYF
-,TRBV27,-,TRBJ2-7,TGTGCCAGCAGTTACCTAGGGGGCGAGCAGTACTTC,CASSYLGGEQYF
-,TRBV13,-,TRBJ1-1,TGTGCCAGCAGCTCCTTACTCGCAGCAGGGGATCAAGCTTTCTTT,CASSSLLAAGDQAFF
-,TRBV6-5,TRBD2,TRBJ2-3,TGTGCCAGCAGTTACTCGATAGCGGGGAGCACAGATACGCAGTATTTT,CASSYSIAGSTDTQYF
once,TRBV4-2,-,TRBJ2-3,TGTGCCAGCAGCCAACACAACACAGATACGCAGTATTTT,CASSQHNTDTQYF
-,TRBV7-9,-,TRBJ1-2,TGTTCCAGCAGCTATCCCGAGGCAGGGGTCTATGGCTACACCTTC,CSSSYPEAGVYGYTF
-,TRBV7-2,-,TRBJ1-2,TGTGCCAGCAGCCCGGGAACTAACTATGGCTACACCTTC,CASSPGTNYGYTF
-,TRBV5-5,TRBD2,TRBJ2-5,TGTGCCAGCAGCTTGGCTAGCGGGGAGGAGACCCAGTACTTC,CASSLASGEETQYF
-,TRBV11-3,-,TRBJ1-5,TGTGCCAGCAGCCCCTTCGGACAAGGCAATCAGCCCCAGCATTTT,CASSPFGQGNQPQHF
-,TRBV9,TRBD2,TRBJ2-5,TGTGCCAGCAGCGTAGGCGTAGCGGGGGGGCCGGGAGAGACCCAGTACTTC,CASSVGVAGGPGETQYF
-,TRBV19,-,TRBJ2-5,TGTGCCAGTAGTAGGGCAGGGGGACTGGAGACCCAGTACTTC,CASSRAGGLETQYF
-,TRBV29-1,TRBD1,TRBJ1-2,TGCAGCGTTACCTTCAGGGGGGTTAACTATGGCTACACCTTC,CSVTFRGVNYGYTF
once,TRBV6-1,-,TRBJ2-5,TGTGCCAGCAGTGAACAGGGGCCGGAGACTCAGTACTTC,CASSEQGPETQYF
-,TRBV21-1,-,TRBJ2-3,TGTGCCAGCAGGGGACTAGCGGATGCAGATACGCAGTATTTT,CASRGLADADTQYF